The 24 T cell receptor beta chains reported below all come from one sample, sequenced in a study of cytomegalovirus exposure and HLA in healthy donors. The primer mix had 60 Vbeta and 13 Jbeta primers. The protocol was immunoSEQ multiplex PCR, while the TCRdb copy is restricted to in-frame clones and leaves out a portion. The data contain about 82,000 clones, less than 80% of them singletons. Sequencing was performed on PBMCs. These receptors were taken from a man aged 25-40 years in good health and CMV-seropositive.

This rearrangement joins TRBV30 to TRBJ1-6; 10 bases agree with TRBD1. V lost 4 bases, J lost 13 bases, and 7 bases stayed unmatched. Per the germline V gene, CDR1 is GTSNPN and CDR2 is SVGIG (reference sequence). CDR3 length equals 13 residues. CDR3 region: CAWTGTGVFPLHF. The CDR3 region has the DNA TGTGCCTGGACCGGGACAGGGGTTTTCCCCCTCCACTTT.

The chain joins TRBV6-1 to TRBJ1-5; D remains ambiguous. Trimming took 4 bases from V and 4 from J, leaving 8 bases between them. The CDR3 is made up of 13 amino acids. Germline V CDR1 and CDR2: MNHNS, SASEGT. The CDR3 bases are TGTGCCAGCAGTGCCTCTAGGAATCAGCCCCAGCATTTT. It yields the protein CASSASRNQPQHF.

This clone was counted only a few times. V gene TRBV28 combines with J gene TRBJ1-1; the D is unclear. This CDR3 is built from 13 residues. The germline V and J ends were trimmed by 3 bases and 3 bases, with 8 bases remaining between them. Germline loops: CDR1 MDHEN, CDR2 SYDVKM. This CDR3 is CASSLGTYTEAFF. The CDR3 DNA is TGTGCCAGCAGTTTGGGCACCTACACTGAAGCTTTCTTT.

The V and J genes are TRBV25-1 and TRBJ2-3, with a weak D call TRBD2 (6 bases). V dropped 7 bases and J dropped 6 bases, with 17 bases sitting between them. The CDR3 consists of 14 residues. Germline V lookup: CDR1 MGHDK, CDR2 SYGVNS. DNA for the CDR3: TGTGCCAGCACCTCCTGGGGGGTGAGGGATACGCAGTATTTT. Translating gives CASTSWGVRDTQYF.

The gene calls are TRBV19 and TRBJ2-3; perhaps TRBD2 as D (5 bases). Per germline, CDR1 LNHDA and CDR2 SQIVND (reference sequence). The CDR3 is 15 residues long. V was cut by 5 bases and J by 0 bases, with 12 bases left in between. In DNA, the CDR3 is TGTGCCAGTAGTGGCGTGGGAGCTAGCACAGATACGCAGTATTTT. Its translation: CASSGVGASTDTQYF.

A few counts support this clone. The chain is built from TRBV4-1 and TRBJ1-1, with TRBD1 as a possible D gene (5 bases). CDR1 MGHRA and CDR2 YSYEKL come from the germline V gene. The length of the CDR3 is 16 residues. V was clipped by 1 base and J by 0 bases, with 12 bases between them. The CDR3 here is CASSQVSQGLNTEAFF. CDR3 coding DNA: TGCGCCAGCAGCCAAGTGAGTCAGGGCTTGAACACTGAAGCTTTCTTT.

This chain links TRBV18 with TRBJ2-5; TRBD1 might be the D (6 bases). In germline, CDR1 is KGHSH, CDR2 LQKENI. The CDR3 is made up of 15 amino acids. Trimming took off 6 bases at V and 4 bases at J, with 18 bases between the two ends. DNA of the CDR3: TGTGCCAGCTCGCAAACGGGACACTGGGGAGAGACCCAGTACTTC. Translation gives CASSQTGHWGETQYF.

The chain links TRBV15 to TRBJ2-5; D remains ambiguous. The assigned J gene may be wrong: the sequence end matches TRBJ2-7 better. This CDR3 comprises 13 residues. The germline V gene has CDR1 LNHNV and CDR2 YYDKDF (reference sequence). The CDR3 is CATSRNPSYEQYF. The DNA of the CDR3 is TGTGCCACCAGCAGGAACCCCTCCTACGAGCAGTACTTC.

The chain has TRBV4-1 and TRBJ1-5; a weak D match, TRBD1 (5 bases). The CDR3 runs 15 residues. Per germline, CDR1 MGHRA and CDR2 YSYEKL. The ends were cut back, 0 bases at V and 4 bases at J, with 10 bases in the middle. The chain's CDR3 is CASSQDPGLNQPQHF. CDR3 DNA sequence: TGCGCCAGCAGCCAAGATCCAGGGTTAAATCAGCCCCAGCATTTT.

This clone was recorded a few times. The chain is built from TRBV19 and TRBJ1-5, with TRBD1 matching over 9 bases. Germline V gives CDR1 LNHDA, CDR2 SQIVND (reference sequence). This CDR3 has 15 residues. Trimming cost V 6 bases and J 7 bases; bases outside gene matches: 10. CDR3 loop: CASSATQGAGQPQHF. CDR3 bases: TGTGCCAGTAGCGCAACACAGGGGGCAGGACAGCCCCAGCATTTT.

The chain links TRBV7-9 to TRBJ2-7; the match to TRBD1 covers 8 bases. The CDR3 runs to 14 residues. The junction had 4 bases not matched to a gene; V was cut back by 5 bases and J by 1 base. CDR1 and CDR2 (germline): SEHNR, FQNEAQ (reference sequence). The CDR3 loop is CASSPTGESYEQYF. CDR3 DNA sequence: TGTGCCAGCAGCCCGACAGGGGAATCCTACGAGCAGTACTTC. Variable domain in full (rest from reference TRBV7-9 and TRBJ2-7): DTGVSQNPRHKITKRGQNVTFRCDPISEHNRLYWYRQTLGQGPEFLTYFQNEAQLEKSRLLSDRFSAERPKGSFSTLEIQRTEQGDSAMYLCASSPTGESYEQYFGPGTRLTVT.

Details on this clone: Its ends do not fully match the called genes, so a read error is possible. The CDR3 coding sequence is TGTGCCGGCAGTGGGGAGTCCAACGAGCAGTACTTC. Protein product: CAGSGESNEQYF. This chain links TRBV7-9 with TRBJ2-7; D may be TRBD2 (5 bases). The V gene's germline CDR1 is SEHNR and CDR2 FQNEAQ (reference sequence). CDR3 length: 12 residues.

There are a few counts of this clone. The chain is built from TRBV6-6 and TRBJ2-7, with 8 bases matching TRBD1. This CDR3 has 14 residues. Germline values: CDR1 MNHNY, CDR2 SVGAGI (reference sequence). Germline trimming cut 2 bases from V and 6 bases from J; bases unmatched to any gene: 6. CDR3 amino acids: CASSYTQGASEQYF. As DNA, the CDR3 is TGTGCCAGCAGTTACACCCAGGGGGCTTCCGAGCAGTACTTC.

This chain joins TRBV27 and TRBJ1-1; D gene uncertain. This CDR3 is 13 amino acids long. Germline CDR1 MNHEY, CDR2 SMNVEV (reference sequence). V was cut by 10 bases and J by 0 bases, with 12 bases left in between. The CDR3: CATSSEMNTEAFF. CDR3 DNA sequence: TGTGCCACCTCAAGCGAAATGAACACTGAAGCTTTCTTT.

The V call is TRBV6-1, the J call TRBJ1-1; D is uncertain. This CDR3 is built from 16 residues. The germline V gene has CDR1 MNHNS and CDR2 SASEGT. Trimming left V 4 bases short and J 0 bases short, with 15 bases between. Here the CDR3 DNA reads TGTGCCAGCAGTGGGCCCTGGGCAGGTATGAACACTGAAGCTTTCTTT. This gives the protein CASSGPWAGMNTEAFF.

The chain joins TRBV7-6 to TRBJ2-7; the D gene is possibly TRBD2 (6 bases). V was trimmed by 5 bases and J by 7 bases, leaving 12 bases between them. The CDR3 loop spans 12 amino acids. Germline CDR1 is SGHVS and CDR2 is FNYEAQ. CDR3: CASSTRAGEQYF. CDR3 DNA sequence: TGTGCCAGCAGCACCCGCGCGGGGGAGCAGTACTTC.

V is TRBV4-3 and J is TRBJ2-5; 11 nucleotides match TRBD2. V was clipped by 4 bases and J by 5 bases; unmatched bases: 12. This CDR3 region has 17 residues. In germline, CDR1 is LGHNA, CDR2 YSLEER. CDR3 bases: TGCGCCAGCAGCCGCCATAGCGGGAGGGCCAGTGGGGAGACCCAGTACTTC. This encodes CASSRHSGRASGETQYF.

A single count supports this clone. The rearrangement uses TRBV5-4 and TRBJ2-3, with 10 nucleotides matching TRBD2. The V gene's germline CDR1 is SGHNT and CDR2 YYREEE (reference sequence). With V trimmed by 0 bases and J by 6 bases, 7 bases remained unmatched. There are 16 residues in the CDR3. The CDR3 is CASSLVPTSGLDTQYF. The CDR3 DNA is TGTGCCAGCAGCTTGGTCCCGACTAGCGGGTTGGATACGCAGTATTTT.

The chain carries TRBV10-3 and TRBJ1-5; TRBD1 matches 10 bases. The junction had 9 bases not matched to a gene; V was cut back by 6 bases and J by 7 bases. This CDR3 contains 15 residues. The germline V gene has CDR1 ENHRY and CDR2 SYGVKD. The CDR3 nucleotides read TGTGCCATCAGGGGAGGACAGGGGGAACACCAGCCCCAGCATTTT. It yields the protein CAIRGGQGEHQPQHF.

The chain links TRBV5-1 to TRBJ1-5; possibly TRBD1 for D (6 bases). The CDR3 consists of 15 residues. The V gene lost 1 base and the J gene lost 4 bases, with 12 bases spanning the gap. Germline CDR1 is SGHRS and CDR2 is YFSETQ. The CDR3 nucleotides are TGCGCCAGCAGCTTGCAGACAGGTGCAAATCAGCCCCAGCATTTT. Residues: CASSLQTGANQPQHF.

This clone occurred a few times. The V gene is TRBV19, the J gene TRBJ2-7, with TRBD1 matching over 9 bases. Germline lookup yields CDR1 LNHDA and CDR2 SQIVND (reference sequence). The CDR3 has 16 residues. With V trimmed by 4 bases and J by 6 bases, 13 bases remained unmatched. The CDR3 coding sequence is TGTGCCAGTAGTACCCAAGCCGGGACAGGGAATTTCGAGCAGTACTTC. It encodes CASSTQAGTGNFEQYF.

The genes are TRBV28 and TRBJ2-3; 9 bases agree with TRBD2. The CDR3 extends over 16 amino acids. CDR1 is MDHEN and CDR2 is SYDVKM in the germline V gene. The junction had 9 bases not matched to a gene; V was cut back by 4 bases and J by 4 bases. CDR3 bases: TGTGCCAGCAGTTGGGTAAGCGGGAGGCGCCCAGATACGCAGTATTTT. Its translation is CASSWVSGRRPDTQYF.

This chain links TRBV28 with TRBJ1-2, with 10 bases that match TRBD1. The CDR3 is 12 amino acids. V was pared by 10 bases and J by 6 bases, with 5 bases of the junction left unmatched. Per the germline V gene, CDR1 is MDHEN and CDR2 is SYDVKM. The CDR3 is CATRQGADGYTF. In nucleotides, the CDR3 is TGTGCCACCCGACAGGGGGCGGATGGCTACACCTTC.

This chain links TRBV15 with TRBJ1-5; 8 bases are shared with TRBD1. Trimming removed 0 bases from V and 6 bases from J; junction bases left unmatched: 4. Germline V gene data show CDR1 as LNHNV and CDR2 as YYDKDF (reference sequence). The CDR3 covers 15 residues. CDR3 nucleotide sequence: TGTGCCACCAGCAGAGACCGACAGGGGTCTCAGCCCCAGCATTTT. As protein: CATSRDRQGSQPQHF.